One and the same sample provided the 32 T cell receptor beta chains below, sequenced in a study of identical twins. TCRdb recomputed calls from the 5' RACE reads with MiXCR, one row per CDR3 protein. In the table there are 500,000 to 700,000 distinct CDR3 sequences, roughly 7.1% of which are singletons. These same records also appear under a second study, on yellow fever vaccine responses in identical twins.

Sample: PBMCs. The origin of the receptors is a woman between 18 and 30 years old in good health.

The CDR3: CASSYSISGRTYEQYF. The CDR3 region has the DNA TGTGCCAGCAGTTACTCGATTAGCGGGAGGACCTACGAGCAGTACTTC. The chain has TRBV6-5 and TRBJ2-7; 10 nucleotides align to TRBD2. The J segment lost 2 bases and the V segment lost 0 bases, leaving 4 bases of the junction unmatched. This CDR3 contains 16 residues. Looked up from germline, CDR1 is MNHEY and CDR2 is SVGAGI.

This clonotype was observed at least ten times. CDR3 coding DNA: TGTGCCACCACTACGGGGGAAGGAGGAAAACTGTTTTTT. Residues: CATTTGEGGKLFF. The genes are TRBV6-1 and TRBJ1-4; D possibly corresponds to TRBD1 (5 bases). This CDR3 has 13 amino acids. Germline V gene data show CDR1 as MNHNS and CDR2 as SASEGT. Trimming took 10 bases from V and 10 from J, leaving 19 bases between them.

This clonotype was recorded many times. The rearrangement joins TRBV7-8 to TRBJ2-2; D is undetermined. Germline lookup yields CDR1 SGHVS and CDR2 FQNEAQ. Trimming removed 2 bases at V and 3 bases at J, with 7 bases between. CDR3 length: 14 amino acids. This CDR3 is CASSLSPDTGELFF. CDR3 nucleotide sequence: TGTGCCAGCAGCTTATCCCCGGACACCGGGGAGCTGTTTTTT.

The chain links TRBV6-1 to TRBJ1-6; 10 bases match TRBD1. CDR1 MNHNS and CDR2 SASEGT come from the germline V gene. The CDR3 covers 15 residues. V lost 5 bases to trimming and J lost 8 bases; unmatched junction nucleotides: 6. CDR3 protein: CASSQPGQGHSPLHF. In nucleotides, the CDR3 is TGTGCCAGCAGTCAACCGGGACAGGGGCATTCACCCCTCCACTTT.

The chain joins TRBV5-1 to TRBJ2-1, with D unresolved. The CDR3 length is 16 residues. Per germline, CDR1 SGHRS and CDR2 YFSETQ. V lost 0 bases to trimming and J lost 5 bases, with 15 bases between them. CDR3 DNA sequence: TGCGCCAGCAGCTTGGCCACCTCCCGGACGAACAATGAGCAGTTCTTC. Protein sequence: CASSLATSRTNNEQFF.

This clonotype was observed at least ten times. This CDR3 reads CASSLPGLAGVKYYNEQFF. CDR3 bases: TGCGCCAGCAGCCTACCGGGCCTAGCGGGAGTGAAATACTACAATGAGCAGTTCTTC. The chain recombines TRBV5-1 with TRBJ2-1; 10 bases match TRBD2. The germline CDR1 and CDR2 sequences are SGHRS and YFSETQ. The ends lost 4 bases at V and 3 bases at J; junction bases unmatched: 16. This CDR3 comprises 19 residues.

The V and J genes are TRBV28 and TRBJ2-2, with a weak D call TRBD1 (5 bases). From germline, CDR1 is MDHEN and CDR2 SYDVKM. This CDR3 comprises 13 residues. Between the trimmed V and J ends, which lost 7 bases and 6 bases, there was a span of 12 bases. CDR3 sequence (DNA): TGTGCCAGCACGGACAATTCACCCGGGGAGCTGTTTTTT. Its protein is CASTDNSPGELFF. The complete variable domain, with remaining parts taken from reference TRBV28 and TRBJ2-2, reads DVKVTQSSRYLVKRTGEKVFLECVQDMDHENMFWYRQDPGLGLRLIYFSYDVKMKEKGDIPEGYSVSREKKERFSLILESASTNQTSMYLCASTDNSPGELFFGEGSRLTVL.

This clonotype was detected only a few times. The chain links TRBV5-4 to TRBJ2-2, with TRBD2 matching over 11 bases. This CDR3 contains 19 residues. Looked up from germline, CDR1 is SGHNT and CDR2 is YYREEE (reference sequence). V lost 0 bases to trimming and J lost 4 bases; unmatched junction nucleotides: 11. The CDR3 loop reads CASSLAYIAGGLRTGELFF. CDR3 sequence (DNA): TGTGCCAGCAGCTTGGCTTACATAGCGGGGGGGCTCCGCACCGGGGAGCTGTTTTTT.

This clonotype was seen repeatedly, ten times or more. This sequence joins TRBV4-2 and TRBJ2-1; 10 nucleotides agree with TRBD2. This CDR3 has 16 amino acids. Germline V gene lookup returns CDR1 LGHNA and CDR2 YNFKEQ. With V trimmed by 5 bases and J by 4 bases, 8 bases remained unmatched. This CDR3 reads CASSMTAGGTYNEQFF. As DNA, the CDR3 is TGTGCCAGCAGCATGACAGCGGGAGGGACTTACAATGAGCAGTTCTTC.

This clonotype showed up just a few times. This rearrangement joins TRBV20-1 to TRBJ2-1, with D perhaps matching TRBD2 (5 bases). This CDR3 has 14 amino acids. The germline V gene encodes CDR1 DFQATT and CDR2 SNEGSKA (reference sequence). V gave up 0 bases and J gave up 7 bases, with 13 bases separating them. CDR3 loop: CSARERVLRNEQFF. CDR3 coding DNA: TGCAGTGCTAGAGAGCGGGTGCTGAGGAATGAGCAGTTCTTC.

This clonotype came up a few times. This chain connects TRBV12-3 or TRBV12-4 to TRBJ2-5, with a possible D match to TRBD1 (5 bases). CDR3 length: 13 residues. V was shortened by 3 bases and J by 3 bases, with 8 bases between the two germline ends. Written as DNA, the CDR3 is TGTGCCAGCAGTTTGATAGGGGAAGAGACCCAGTACTTC. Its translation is CASSLIGEETQYF.

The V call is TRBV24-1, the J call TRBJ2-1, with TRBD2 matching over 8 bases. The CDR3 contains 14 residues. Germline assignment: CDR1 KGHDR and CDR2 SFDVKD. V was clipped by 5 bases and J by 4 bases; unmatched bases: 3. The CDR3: CATSGSGGYNEQFF. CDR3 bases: TGTGCCACCAGTGGCTCGGGGGGGTACAATGAGCAGTTCTTC.

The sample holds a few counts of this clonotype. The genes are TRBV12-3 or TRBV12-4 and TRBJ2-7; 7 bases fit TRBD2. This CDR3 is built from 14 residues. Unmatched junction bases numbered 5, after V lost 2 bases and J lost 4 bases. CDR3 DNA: TGTGCCAGCAGTTTAAGGGCGGGAGCGTACGAGCAGTACTTC. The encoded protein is CASSLRAGAYEQYF.

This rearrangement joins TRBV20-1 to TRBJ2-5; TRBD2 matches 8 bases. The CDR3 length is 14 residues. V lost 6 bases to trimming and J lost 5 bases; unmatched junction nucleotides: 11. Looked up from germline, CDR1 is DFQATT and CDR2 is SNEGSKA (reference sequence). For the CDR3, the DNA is TGCAGTGCGGCGGTGAGCGGGAGTGGGGAGACCCAGTACTTC. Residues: CSAAVSGSGETQYF.

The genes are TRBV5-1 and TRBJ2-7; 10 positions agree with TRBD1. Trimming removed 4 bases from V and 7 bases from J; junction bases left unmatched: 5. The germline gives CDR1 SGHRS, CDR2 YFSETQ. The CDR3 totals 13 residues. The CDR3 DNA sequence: TGCGCCAGCAGCCCCACGGACAGGGGGGAGCAGTACTTC. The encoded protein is CASSPTDRGEQYF. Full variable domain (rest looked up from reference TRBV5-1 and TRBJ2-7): KAGVTQTPRYLIKTRGQQVTLSCSPISGHRSVSWYQQTPGQGLQFLFEYFSETQRNKGNFPGRFSGRQFSNSRSEMNVSTLELGDSALYLCASSPTDRGEQYFGPGTRLTVT.

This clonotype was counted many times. The CDR3 region is CAISVGAGEQFF. The CDR3 region has the DNA TGTGCCATCAGTGTTGGAGCGGGTGAGCAGTTCTTC. The chain is built from TRBV10-3 and TRBJ2-1, with D perhaps matching TRBD2 (6 bases). Germline V gene lookup returns CDR1 ENHRY and CDR2 SYGVKD. The V end was cut by 4 bases, the J end by 9 bases, with 10 bases between. The CDR3 spans 12 residues.

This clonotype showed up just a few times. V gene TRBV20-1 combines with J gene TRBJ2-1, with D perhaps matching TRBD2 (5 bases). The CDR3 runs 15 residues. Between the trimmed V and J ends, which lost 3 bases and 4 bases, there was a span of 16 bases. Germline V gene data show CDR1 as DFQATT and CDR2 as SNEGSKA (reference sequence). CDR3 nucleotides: TGCAGTGCTAGGATTAGCGTGGGTGCATACAATGAGCAGTTCTTC. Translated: CSARISVGAYNEQFF.

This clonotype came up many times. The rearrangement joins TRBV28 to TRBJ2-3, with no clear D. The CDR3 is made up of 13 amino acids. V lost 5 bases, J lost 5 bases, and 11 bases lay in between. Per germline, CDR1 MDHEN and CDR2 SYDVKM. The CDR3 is CASSRTGQDTQYF. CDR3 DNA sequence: TGTGCCAGCAGTCGGACCGGGCAAGATACGCAGTATTTT.

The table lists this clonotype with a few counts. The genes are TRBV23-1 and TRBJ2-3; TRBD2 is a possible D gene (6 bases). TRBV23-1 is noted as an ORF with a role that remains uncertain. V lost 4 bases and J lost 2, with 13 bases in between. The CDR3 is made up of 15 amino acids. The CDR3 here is CASSPGGANTDTQYF. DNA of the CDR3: TGCGCCAGCAGTCCCGGCGGGGCCAACACAGATACGCAGTATTTT.

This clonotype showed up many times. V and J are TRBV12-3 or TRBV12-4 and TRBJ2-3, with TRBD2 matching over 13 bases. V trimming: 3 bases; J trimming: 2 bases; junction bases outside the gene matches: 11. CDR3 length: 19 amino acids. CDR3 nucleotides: TGTGCCAGCAGTTTGGTGTCGCGGGGACTAGCGGGGCTCACAGATACGCAGTATTTT. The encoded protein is CASSLVSRGLAGLTDTQYF.

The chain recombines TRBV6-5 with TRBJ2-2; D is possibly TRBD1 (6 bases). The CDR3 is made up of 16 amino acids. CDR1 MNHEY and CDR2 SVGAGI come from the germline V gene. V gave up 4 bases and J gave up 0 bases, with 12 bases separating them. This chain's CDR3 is CASSSPSGANTGELFF. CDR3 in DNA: TGTGCCAGCAGTTCTCCCTCAGGGGCGAACACCGGGGAGCTGTTTTTT.

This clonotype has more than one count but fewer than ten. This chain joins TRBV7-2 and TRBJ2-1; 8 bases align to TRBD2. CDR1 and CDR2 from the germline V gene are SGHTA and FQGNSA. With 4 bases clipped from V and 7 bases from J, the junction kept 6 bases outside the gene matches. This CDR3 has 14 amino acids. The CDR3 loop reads CASSSGGVRNEQFF. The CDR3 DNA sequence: TGTGCCAGCAGCTCGGGGGGGGTGAGGAATGAGCAGTTCTTC.

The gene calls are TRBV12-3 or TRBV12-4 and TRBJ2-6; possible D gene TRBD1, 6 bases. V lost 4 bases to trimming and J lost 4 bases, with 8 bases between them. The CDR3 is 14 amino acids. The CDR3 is CASSSGTGANVLTF. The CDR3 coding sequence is TGTGCCAGCAGTTCGGGGACAGGGGCCAACGTCCTGACTTTC.

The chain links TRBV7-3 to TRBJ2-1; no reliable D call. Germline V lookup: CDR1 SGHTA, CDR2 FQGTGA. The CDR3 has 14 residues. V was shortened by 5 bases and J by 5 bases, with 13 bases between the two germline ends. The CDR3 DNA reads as TGTGCCAGCAGCCCCCCGGCGGCAGACAATGAGCAGTTCTTC. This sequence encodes CASSPPAADNEQFF.

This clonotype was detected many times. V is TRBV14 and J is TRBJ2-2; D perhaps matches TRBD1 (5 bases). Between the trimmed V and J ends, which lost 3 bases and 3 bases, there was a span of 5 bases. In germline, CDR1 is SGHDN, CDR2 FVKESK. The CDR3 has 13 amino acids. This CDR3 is CASSQTDTGELFF. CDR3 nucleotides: TGTGCCAGCAGCCAGACAGACACCGGGGAGCTGTTTTTT. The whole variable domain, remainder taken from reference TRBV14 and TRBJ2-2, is EAGVTQFPSHSVIEKGQTVTLRCDPISGHDNLYWYRRVMGKEIKFLLHFVKESKQDESGMPNNRFLAERTGGTYSTLKVQPAELEDSGVYFCASSQTDTGELFFGEGSRLTVL.

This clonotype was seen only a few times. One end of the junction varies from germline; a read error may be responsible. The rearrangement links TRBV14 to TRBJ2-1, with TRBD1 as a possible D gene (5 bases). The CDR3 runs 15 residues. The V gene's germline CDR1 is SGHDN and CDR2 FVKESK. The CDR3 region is CASNQQDLPTNEQFF. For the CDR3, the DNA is TGTGCCAGCAACCAACAGGACCTACCAACCAATGAGCAGTTCTTC.

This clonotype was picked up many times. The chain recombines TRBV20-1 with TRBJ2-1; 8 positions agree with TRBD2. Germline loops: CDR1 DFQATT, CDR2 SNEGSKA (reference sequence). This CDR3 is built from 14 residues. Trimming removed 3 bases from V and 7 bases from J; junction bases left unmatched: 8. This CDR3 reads CSARPGGQGNEQFF. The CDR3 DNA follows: TGCAGTGCTAGGCCGGGGGGGCAGGGGAATGAGCAGTTCTTC.

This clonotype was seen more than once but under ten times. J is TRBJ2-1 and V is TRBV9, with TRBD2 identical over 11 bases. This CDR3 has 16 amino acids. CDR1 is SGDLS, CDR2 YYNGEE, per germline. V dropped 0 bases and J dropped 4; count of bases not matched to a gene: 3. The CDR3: CASSVVSGGAYNEQFF. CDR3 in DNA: TGTGCCAGCAGCGTAGTTAGCGGGGGGGCTTACAATGAGCAGTTCTTC.

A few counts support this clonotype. CDR3 DNA sequence: TGTGCCAGCAGCCAAGACGGGACAGAGAACTATGGCTACACCTTC. It specifies CASSQDGTENYGYTF. This rearrangement joins TRBV3-1 to TRBJ1-2, with 7 bases that match TRBD1. The germline gives CDR1 LGHDT, CDR2 YNNKEL (reference sequence). V was clipped by 0 bases and J by 2 bases; unmatched bases: 3. CDR3 length equals 15 residues.

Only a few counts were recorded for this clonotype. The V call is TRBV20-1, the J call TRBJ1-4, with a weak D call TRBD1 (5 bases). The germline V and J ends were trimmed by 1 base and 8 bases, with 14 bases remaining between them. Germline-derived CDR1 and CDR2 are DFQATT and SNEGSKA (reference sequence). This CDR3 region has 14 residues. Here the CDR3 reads CSARAATEREKLFF. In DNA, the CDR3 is TGCAGTGCTAGAGCGGCGACAGAACGAGAAAAACTGTTTTTT.

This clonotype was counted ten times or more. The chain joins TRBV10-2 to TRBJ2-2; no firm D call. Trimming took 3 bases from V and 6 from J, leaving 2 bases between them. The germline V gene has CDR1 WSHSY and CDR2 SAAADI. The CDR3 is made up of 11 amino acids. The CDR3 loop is CASSDPGELFF. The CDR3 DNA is TGCGCCAGCAGTGACCCCGGGGAGCTGTTTTTT.

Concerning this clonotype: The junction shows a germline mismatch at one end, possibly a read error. This chain's CDR3 is CASLRLAGARTNTWELFF. CDR3 DNA sequence: TGTGCCAGCCTTCGGCTAGCGGGGGCCCGAACGAACACCTGGGAGCTGTTTTTT. V gene TRBV12-3 or TRBV12-4 combines with J gene TRBJ2-2; 10 nucleotides match TRBD2. This CDR3 contains 18 residues.